Below are 32 T cell receptor beta chains sequenced from a single sample in a study of CXCR3-negative and CXCR3-positive naive CD8 T cells. Study-wide points: When CXCR3-positive naive cells were set against CXCR3-negative naive cells, the former had more hydrophobic TRB CDR3s.

The libraries of TRB cDNA were constructed through 5' RACE using UMI labels. After re-calling the 5' RACE reads, TCRdb lists one entry per CDR3 protein, DNA absent. The table gives about 130,000 distinct CDR3 sequences; the top ten clones make up roughly 0.6% of it. The antigens of these receptors remain unknown. Sequenced sample: naive CXCR3+ CD8+ T cells from blood. Subset defined: CD45RO-CCR7+CD27+CD95- naive CD8+ T cells expressing CXCR3 (TNR3+). Source of these receptors: a human donor in good health. Some clones in this sample may be carry-over from other donors' samples.

The chain couples TRBV7-9 to TRBJ2-1. Germline assignment: CDR1 SEHNR and CDR2 FQNEAQ (reference sequence). This CDR3 comprises 13 residues. This CDR3 is CASSSDGYNEQFF.

The V and J genes are TRBV15 and TRBJ2-7; TCRdb returns TRBD1, unconfirmable since there is no DNA. There are 13 residues in the CDR3. CDR1 is LNHNV, CDR2 YYDKDF, per germline (reference sequence). The CDR3 sequence: CATEPGTGNEQYF.

The genes are TRBV7-9 and TRBJ2-3. CDR1 and CDR2 from the germline V gene are SEHNR and FQNEAQ (reference sequence). This CDR3 is built from 15 residues. CDR3 sequence reads: CASSDLGKSTDTQYF.

The chain couples TRBV2 to TRBJ1-1; TCRdb lists TRBD1, though no DNA is available to test this call. The CDR3 loop spans 12 amino acids. Germline V gene data show CDR1 as SNHLY and CDR2 as FYNNEI. CDR3 protein: CASLTPNRVAFF.

This chain joins TRBV12-3 or TRBV12-4 and TRBJ1-2; no DNA is available, so the TRBD1 call from TCRdb remains unchecked. The CDR3 length is 13 residues. The CDR3 sequence: CASSFSGGIGYTF.

The genes are TRBV5-4 and TRBJ2-7; the TCRdb call, TRBD1, lacks DNA for checking. CDR1 and CDR2 (germline): SGHNT, YYREEE (reference sequence). This CDR3 contains 14 residues. CDR3 region: CASSPGGSSYEQYF.

The chain is built from TRBV14 and TRBJ2-3; TCRdb's assignment of TRBD1 cannot be checked, as there is no DNA. The CDR3 is 15 amino acids. Germline V gives CDR1 SGHDN, CDR2 FVKESK. This CDR3 is CASSRQTGGTDTQYF.

This chain uses TRBV14 with TRBJ1-1. Per the germline V gene, CDR1 is SGHDN and CDR2 is FVKESK. CDR3 length: 12 amino acids. Here the CDR3 reads CASSQTRTEAFF.

This chain connects TRBV5-6 to TRBJ2-4; the TCRdb D gene call, TRBD1, has no DNA to confirm it. CDR1 and CDR2 (germline): SGHDT, YYEEEE. The CDR3 totals 15 residues. CDR3 in amino acids: CASSTRDPAKNIQYF. The full variable domain, its missing parts supplied by reference TRBV5-6 and TRBJ2-4, is DAGVTQSPTHLIKTRGQQVTLRCSPKSGHDTVSWYQQALGQGPQFIFQYYEEEERQRGNFPDRFSGHQFPNYSSELNVNALLLGDSALYLCASSTRDPAKNIQYFGAGTRLSVL.

The chain carries TRBV9 and TRBJ2-2. CDR3 length: 12 residues. Germline CDR1 is SGDLS and CDR2 is YYNGEE. CDR3: CASSVTSGVLFF.

The chain's CDR3 is CASSHLTGVYGYTF. The V gene is TRBV7-9, the J gene TRBJ1-2; TCRdb designates TRBD1, a call that cannot be tested without DNA. This CDR3 has 14 amino acids. Germline V lookup: CDR1 SEHNR, CDR2 FQNEAQ (reference sequence).

V usage is TRBV7-9 and J usage is TRBJ2-1; TCRdb reports TRBD1, a call that lacks DNA to check it against. The V gene's germline CDR1 is SEHNR and CDR2 FQNEAQ (reference sequence). The CDR3 spans 13 residues. CDR3 region: CASSADSYNEQFF.

The rearrangement joins TRBV12-3 or TRBV12-4 to TRBJ2-1; TCRdb outputs TRBD2, but without DNA this stays unchecked. The CDR3 covers 15 residues. CDR3 loop: CASSFGASGIYEQFF.

The chain is built from TRBV5-1 and TRBJ2-1. Germline values: CDR1 SGHRS, CDR2 YFSETQ. The CDR3 runs to 12 residues. The CDR3 loop is CASSLVPNEQFF.

The rearrangement joins TRBV30 to TRBJ1-1; lacking DNA, the TRBD1 call made by TCRdb goes unchecked. This CDR3 region has 12 residues. Germline CDR1 reads GTSNPN; CDR2 reads SVGIG (reference sequence). CDR3 in amino acids: CAWSVTGTEAFF.

The chain has TRBV14 and TRBJ2-7. Germline-derived CDR1 and CDR2 are SGHDN and FVKESK. The CDR3 extends over 14 amino acids. CDR3 loop: CASSQNVLSYEQYF.

This chain joins TRBV6-2 or TRBV6-3 and TRBJ2-3; the TCRdb call, TRBD2, lacks DNA for checking. Germline V gene data show CDR1 as MNHEY and CDR2 as SVGEGT. This CDR3 is built from 16 residues. The CDR3: CASSYSREDSTDTQYF.

This rearrangement joins TRBV27 to TRBJ2-2; as DNA is missing, the TRBD2 call by TCRdb cannot be tested. Germline CDR1 is MNHEY and CDR2 is SMNVEV (reference sequence). This CDR3 comprises 14 residues. The CDR3 loop is CASSSGLAVGELFF.

The gene calls are TRBV7-8 and TRBJ2-1; TCRdb indicates TRBD1, and absent DNA this call remains unverified. Germline assignment: CDR1 SGHVS and CDR2 FQNEAQ. This CDR3 contains 13 residues. The CDR3 sequence is CASSLAAGTEQFF. Using reference TRBV7-8 and TRBJ2-1 for the parts outside the CDR3, the full variable domain is GAGVSQSPRYKVAKRGQDVALRCDPISGHVSLFWYQQALGQGPEFLTYFQNEAQLDKSGLPSDRFFAERPEGSVSTLKIQRTQQEDSAVYLCASSLAAGTEQFFGPGTRLTVL.

The chain uses TRBV14 and TRBJ2-5; TCRdb's assignment of TRBD1 cannot be checked, as there is no DNA. The germline V gene encodes CDR1 SGHDN and CDR2 FVKESK. There are 14 residues in the CDR3. CDR3 residues: CASSQAQGWETQYF. Based on the CDR3 plus reference TRBV14 and TRBJ2-5, the full variable domain is EAGVTQFPSHSVIEKGQTVTLRCDPISGHDNLYWYRRVMGKEIKFLLHFVKESKQDESGMPNNRFLAERTGGTYSTLKVQPAELEDSGVYFCASSQAQGWETQYFGPGTRLLVL.

The gene calls are TRBV19 and TRBJ2-7; the D gene TCRdb calls, TRBD1, cannot be checked with no DNA. This CDR3 has 13 residues. Germline CDR1 LNHDA, CDR2 SQIVND (reference sequence). CDR3 region: CASSPPGYGEQYF.

J is TRBJ1-2 and V is TRBV7-9; TCRdb designates TRBD1, a call that cannot be tested without DNA. CDR1 is SEHNR, CDR2 FQNEAQ, per germline (reference sequence). The CDR3 length is 16 residues. This CDR3 reads CASSGTDRRSSYGYTF.

The gene calls are TRBV5-1 and TRBJ2-5; absent DNA, TCRdb's TRBD1 call cannot be checked. CDR3 length: 14 amino acids. CDR1 SGHRS and CDR2 YFSETQ come from the germline V gene. CDR3 protein: CASSLERGRETQYF.

This rearrangement joins TRBV6-5 to TRBJ2-5; the D gene TCRdb calls, TRBD1, cannot be checked with no DNA. Germline V gene lookup returns CDR1 MNHEY and CDR2 SVGAGI. The CDR3 is 11 residues long. The CDR3 sequence is CAVQEQETQYF.

The rearrangement links TRBV23-1 to TRBJ1-2. TRBV23-1 is assigned to the ORF class and has an uncertain function. CDR3 length: 11 amino acids. The CDR3 reads CASSQSGRDAF.

The chain employs TRBV20-1 and TRBJ1-6. The CDR3 is 13 amino acids. From germline, CDR1 is DFQATT and CDR2 SNEGSKA (reference sequence). The CDR3 here is CSASGPDASPLHF.

The CDR3 region is CSVSARGGEYNEQFF. The V call is TRBV29-1, the J call TRBJ2-1; TCRdb's D call of TRBD2 is untestable without DNA. The CDR3 covers 15 residues. Germline assignment: CDR1 SQVTM and CDR2 ANQGSEA.

V is TRBV29-1 and J is TRBJ2-4; TCRdb gives TRBD2 as the D gene, but with no DNA this cannot be confirmed. Germline V gene sequence: CDR1 SQVTM, CDR2 ANQGSEA. The CDR3 is 16 amino acids. The CDR3 sequence: CSVESPEEGAKNIQYF.

CDR3 sequence: CSVDLGADYEQYF. This chain connects TRBV29-1 to TRBJ2-7; TCRdb picks TRBD1, but there is no DNA to check that call. Germline CDR1 SQVTM, CDR2 ANQGSEA. CDR3 length equals 13 residues.

The chain recombines TRBV15 with TRBJ2-2. Germline values: CDR1 LNHNV, CDR2 YYDKDF (reference sequence). The CDR3 consists of 16 residues. CDR3: CATSRASDGKTGELFF.

This chain uses TRBV7-6 with TRBJ2-3; TCRdb's D call of TRBD2 is untestable without DNA. This CDR3 contains 16 residues. CDR1 and CDR2 from the germline V gene are SGHVS and FNYEAQ. The CDR3: CASSGWTSGGTDTQYF.

CDR3 sequence reads: CASSLYHMYNEQFF. The chain recombines TRBV4-3 with TRBJ2-1. This CDR3 is built from 14 residues. Germline V gives CDR1 LGHNA, CDR2 YSLEER.